The next 32 T cell receptor beta chains were all read from a single sample in a study of post-analysis software for immune sequencing data. Overall study findings and caveats: Patients had higher frequencies than controls of roughly five TRBV segments, including TRBV5-6, TRBV5-1 and TRBV20-1.

Unique molecular identifiers were built into the TCR beta cDNA libraries. TCRdb fed the PCR reads into MiXCR, producing one record per CDR3 protein. Among more than 450,000 distinct CDR3 sequences listed, 44% were seen once. These receptors have no identified antigens. Sequencing used blood. The receptors derive from a girl aged 5-17 years with multiple sclerosis.

The chain uses TRBV4-1 and TRBJ1-1; 8 nucleotides agree with TRBD1. Trimming cost V 2 bases and J 4 bases; bases outside gene matches: 12. The CDR3 sequence is 17 residues long. CDR1 is MGHRA and CDR2 is YSYEKL in the germline V gene. The CDR3 reads CASSQKGRQGWTTEAFF. Here the CDR3 DNA reads TGCGCCAGCAGCCAAAAGGGTAGACAGGGGTGGACCACTGAAGCTTTCTTT.

This chain uses TRBV5-6 with TRBJ2-3, with unresolved D. The CDR3 loop spans 11 amino acids. V lost 2 bases and J 10 bases, leaving 8 bases between the germline ends. Germline V lookup: CDR1 SGHDT, CDR2 YYEEEE. CDR3 region: CASSFERAQYF. Written as DNA, the CDR3 is TGTGCCAGCAGCTTCGAACGAGCGCAGTATTTT.

This chain connects TRBV6-5 to TRBJ1-1; no reliable D call. The ends were cut back, 4 bases at V and 1 base at J, with 10 bases in the middle. This CDR3 spans 14 amino acids. The germline V gene has CDR1 MNHEY and CDR2 SVGAGI. The DNA of the CDR3 is TGTGCCAGCAGTTCCCGACGGGAGAACACTGAAGCTTTCTTT. Its translation is CASSSRRENTEAFF.

This chain connects TRBV5-6 to TRBJ2-1; 13 nucleotides agree with TRBD2. CDR1 and CDR2 (germline): SGHDT, YYEEEE. This CDR3 region has 14 residues. With 7 bases clipped from V and 12 bases from J, the junction kept 10 bases outside the gene matches. CDR3 sequence reads: CASGLRTSGRTQFF. The DNA of the CDR3 is TGTGCCAGCGGCCTTAGGACTAGCGGGAGAACGCAGTTCTTC. The entire variable domain, with the rest obtained from reference TRBV5-6 and TRBJ2-1, is as follows: DAGVTQSPTHLIKTRGQQVTLRCSPKSGHDTVSWYQQALGQGPQFIFQYYEEEERQRGNFPDRFSGHQFPNYSSELNVNALLLGDSALYLCASGLRTSGRTQFFGPGTRLTVL.

The rearrangement joins TRBV5-1 to TRBJ2-5, with TRBD2 matching 12 bases. The CDR3 runs 17 residues. Per the germline V gene, CDR1 is SGHRS and CDR2 is YFSETQ. Trimming removed 3 bases from V and 0 bases from J; junction bases left unmatched: 6. DNA for the CDR3: TGCGCCAGCAGCTCGGGACTAGCGGGCGCGTACCAAGAGACCCAGTACTTC. Its protein product is CASSSGLAGAYQETQYF.

V is TRBV28 and J is TRBJ2-5, with D hard to call. This CDR3 contains 11 residues. Trimming took off 4 bases at V and 6 bases at J, with 6 bases between the two ends. Germline V gene sequence: CDR1 MDHEN, CDR2 SYDVKM. The CDR3 loop reads CASSSLQTQYF. Written as DNA, the CDR3 is TGTGCCAGCAGTTCGTTGCAGACCCAGTACTTC.

J is TRBJ2-1 and V is TRBV4-1; 8 nucleotides agree with TRBD1. CDR1 is MGHRA and CDR2 is YSYEKL in the germline V gene. The V segment lost 0 bases and the J segment 2 bases; nucleotides outside the gene matches: 3. The CDR3 has 16 amino acids. The CDR3 spells CASSQDPGQAYNEQFF. The CDR3 DNA is TGCGCCAGCAGCCAAGATCCGGGACAGGCCTACAATGAGCAGTTCTTC.

Only a few counts were recorded for this clonotype. This chain connects TRBV12-3 or TRBV12-4 to TRBJ1-2, with 8 bases matching TRBD1. The V gene end was trimmed by 5 bases and the J gene end by 2 bases; junction bases not matched to a gene: 4. This CDR3 is 14 amino acids long. CDR3 DNA: TGTGCCAGCAGTACCCCAGGGGGCAACTATGGCTACACCTTC. The encoded protein is CASSTPGGNYGYTF.

The chain uses TRBV12-3 or TRBV12-4 and TRBJ2-3; D call uncertain. Trimming took 5 bases from V and 6 from J, leaving 12 bases between them. The CDR3 sequence is 13 residues long. CDR3 in amino acids: CASSERLADTQYF. CDR3 nucleotide sequence: TGTGCCAGCAGTGAGAGGCTGGCGGATACGCAGTATTTT.

This clonotype was counted between two and nine times. This CDR3 reads CASRTGTNSYNEQFF. CDR3 bases: TGCGCCAGCAGGACCGGGACAAACTCCTACAATGAGCAGTTCTTC. The chain recombines TRBV5-1 with TRBJ2-1; D might be TRBD1 (6 bases). Per germline, CDR1 SGHRS and CDR2 YFSETQ. CDR3 length: 15 amino acids. Trimming shortened V by 5 bases and J by 0 bases, and 12 bases separated the two germline ends.

This clonotype has a handful of counts. The junction and the germline gene differ at one end; a read error may be behind it. This chain joins TRBV5-1 and TRBJ2-7, with 9 bases lining up with TRBD1. CDR1 SGHRS and CDR2 YFSETQ come from the germline V gene. There are 14 residues in the CDR3. The CDR3 is CASSLDRGNYEQYF. The DNA for the CDR3 is TGTGCCAGCAGCTTGGACAGGGGTAACTACGAGCAGTACTTC.

The chain links TRBV7-9 to TRBJ2-7; TRBD1 aligns across 10 bases. The J call is in doubt because the DNA end fits TRBJ2-5 better. Germline CDR1 is SEHNR and CDR2 is FQNEAQ (reference sequence). The CDR3 totals 16 residues. For the CDR3, the DNA is TGTGCCAGCAGCTCCCGGGACAGGGGAATTCAAGAGACCCAGTACTTC. This sequence encodes CASSSRDRGIQETQYF.

The CDR3 nucleotides are TGTGCCAGCAGTTTAGGCAGTAGCGGGGAGGGTGATGAGCAGTTCTTC. Its protein product is CASSLGSSGEGDEQFF. This chain connects TRBV12-3 or TRBV12-4 to TRBJ2-1; TRBD2 aligns across 8 bases. This CDR3 has 16 residues. The junction had 10 bases not matched to a gene; V was cut back by 1 base and J by 8 bases.

The chain recombines TRBV13 with TRBJ2-5, with D possibly matching TRBD1 (5 bases). The CDR3 covers 15 residues. V lost 1 base and J 4 bases, leaving 13 bases between the germline ends. Germline V lookup: CDR1 PRHDT, CDR2 FYEKMQ (reference sequence). Here the CDR3 DNA reads TGTGCCAGCAGCTTAGAAGGCAGGGCCCCAGAGACCCAGTACTTC. Protein sequence: CASSLEGRAPETQYF.

This clonotype was recorded a few times. V gene TRBV28 combines with J gene TRBJ2-7; 7 bases are a match to TRBD2. Germline V gene sequence: CDR1 MDHEN, CDR2 SYDVKM. This CDR3 spans 15 amino acids. With V trimmed by 6 bases and J by 0 bases, 8 bases remained unmatched. DNA of the CDR3: TGTGCCAGCAGCTCTAGCGGTTCCAGCTCCTACGAGCAGTACTTC. Residues: CASSSSGSSSYEQYF.

This clonotype has more than one count but fewer than ten. The chain has TRBV25-1 and TRBJ2-1; weak D call: TRBD2 (5 bases). The CDR3 is made up of 17 amino acids. The V end was cut by 1 base, the J end by 8 bases, with 21 bases between. The germline V gene encodes CDR1 MGHDK and CDR2 SYGVNS. The CDR3 loop is CASSELNGGQAIDEQFF. For the CDR3, the DNA is TGTGCCAGCAGTGAATTGAACGGCGGGCAGGCCATCGATGAGCAGTTCTTC.

The chain is built from TRBV9 and TRBJ2-3, with 7 bases that match TRBD1. The CDR3 has 15 residues. The J segment lost 2 bases and the V segment lost 3 bases, leaving 6 bases of the junction unmatched. In germline, CDR1 is SGDLS, CDR2 YYNGEE. The CDR3 nucleotides are TGTGCCAGCAGCGCCCCACAGGGGTACACAGATACGCAGTATTTT. It encodes CASSAPQGYTDTQYF.

Of note for this clonotype: Germline and junction disagree at one end, which may indicate a read error. The CDR3 DNA is TGTGCCGGCAGTTTAGCGTCTAGCGGGAGCTACGAGCAGTACTTC. It is translated as CAGSLASSGSYEQYF. This rearrangement joins TRBV12-3 or TRBV12-4 to TRBJ2-5; 10 bases are shared with TRBD2. The J call is uncertain, as TRBJ2-7 better fits the DNA end. The CDR3 has 15 amino acids.

In DNA, the CDR3 is TGCGCCAGCAGCCTGGGCAGGGACCCAAACTATGGCTACACCTTC. Its translation is CASSLGRDPNYGYTF. V is TRBV4-1 and J is TRBJ1-2; a possible D gene is TRBD1 (5 bases). CDR3 length equals 15 residues. V lost 4 bases and J lost 2, with 14 bases in between. Germline V gene lookup returns CDR1 MGHRA and CDR2 YSYEKL.

V usage is TRBV27 and J usage is TRBJ2-7; D possibly uses TRBD1 or TRBD2 (6 bases each). V gave up 0 bases and J gave up 0 bases, with 15 bases separating them. Per germline, CDR1 MNHEY and CDR2 SMNVEV (reference sequence). The length of the CDR3 is 17 residues. CDR3 region: CASSLSPTGTYSYEQYF. As DNA, the CDR3 is TGTGCCAGCAGTTTATCGCCTACAGGGACTTACTCCTACGAGCAGTACTTC.

J is TRBJ2-1 and V is TRBV7-6; D unresolved. The V end lost 5 bases, the J end lost 5 bases, and 7 bases lay between the germline ends. The CDR3 length is 12 residues. Germline CDR1 reads SGHVS; CDR2 reads FNYEAQ. The CDR3 nucleotides are TGTGCCAGCAGCCCTCTAAACAATGAGCAGTTCTTC. Protein product: CASSPLNNEQFF. Combining the CDR3 with reference TRBV7-6 and TRBJ2-1 gives the whole variable domain GAGVSQSPRYKVTKRGQDVALRCDPISGHVSLYWYRQALGQGPEFLTYFNYEAQQDKSGLPNDRFSAERPEGSISTLTIQRTEQRDSAMYRCASSPLNNEQFFGPGTRLTVL.

This rearrangement joins TRBV7-2 to TRBJ2-3; D might be TRBD1 (5 bases). This CDR3 is 14 amino acids long. V gave up 0 bases and J gave up 10 bases, with 14 bases separating them. CDR1 and CDR2 (germline): SGHTA, FQGNSA. The CDR3 here is CASSLAGLSSSQYF. CDR3 coding DNA: TGTGCCAGCAGCTTAGCGGGGCTCTCCTCCTCGCAGTATTTT.

In its sample, this clonotype was seen a few times. This chain joins TRBV12-3 or TRBV12-4 and TRBJ1-1, with a possible D match to TRBD1 (5 bases). The V end lost 2 bases, the J end lost 5 bases, and 12 bases lay between the germline ends. The CDR3 has 14 amino acids. In DNA form, the CDR3 reads TGTGCCAGCAGTTTATTAAGGGGAGGGACTGAAGCTTTCTTT. It is translated as CASSLLRGGTEAFF.

This clonotype was counted only a few times. The chain links TRBV12-3 or TRBV12-4 to TRBJ2-1; D might be TRBD2 (5 bases). Trimming pared 11 bases from V and 1 base from J, leaving 18 bases between. This CDR3 spans 15 amino acids. The CDR3 nucleotides read TGTGCCGGCGACCAAGAGGGCGGGTCCTACAATGAGCAGTTCTTC. It translates to CAGDQEGGSYNEQFF.

The chain is built from TRBV9 and TRBJ2-5; 12 nucleotides line up with TRBD1. This CDR3 contains 17 residues. Germline CDR1 and CDR2: SGDLS and YYNGEE. The V gene end was trimmed by 7 bases and the J gene end by 5 bases; junction bases not matched to a gene: 15. Here the CDR3 DNA reads TGTGCCAGCTCCCTAACTCACCGGGACAGGGGGCTCGAGACCCAGTACTTC. This encodes CASSLTHRDRGLETQYF.

The V call is TRBV12-3 or TRBV12-4, the J call TRBJ1-1; D gene ambiguous. Trimming cost V 2 bases and J 2 bases, with 15 bases left between them. The CDR3 runs to 16 residues. The DNA for the CDR3 is TGTGCCAGCAGTTTAACTTATCGGCAGACTAACACTGAAGCTTTCTTT. Protein sequence: CASSLTYRQTNTEAFF.

The chain uses TRBV10-3 and TRBJ2-1; possibly TRBD2 for D (5 bases). The CDR3 spans 16 residues. Germline V gene data show CDR1 as ENHRY and CDR2 as SYGVKD. The V gene lost 0 bases and the J gene lost 2 bases, with 11 bases spanning the gap. The CDR3 DNA follows: TGTGCCATCAGTGAGTCCCAACTAGGAACCTACAATGAGCAGTTCTTC. Translated: CAISESQLGTYNEQFF.

In the case of this clonotype: Mismatch with germline at one junction end may stem from a read error. V usage is TRBV6-5 and J usage is TRBJ2-1; TRBD2 is a possible D gene (5 bases). The CDR3 is 13 residues long. Per germline, CDR1 MNHEY and CDR2 SVGAGI. The CDR3, as DNA: TGTACCAGCGCGGGCCGTGCCTACAATGAGCAGTTCTTC. Encoded protein: CTSAGRAYNEQFF.

This clonotype occurred a few times. The V gene is TRBV10-3, the J gene TRBJ2-5; maybe TRBD1 (5 bases). Germline CDR1 and CDR2: ENHRY and SYGVKD. Trimming left V 3 bases short and J 4 bases short, with 15 bases between. The CDR3 has 15 residues. In nucleotides, the CDR3 is TGTGCCATCAGTGATCCCAGGGTAGGGGCAGAGACCCAGTACTTC. Amino acid sequence: CAISDPRVGAETQYF.

This clonotype came up a few times. The chain is built from TRBV7-2 and TRBJ2-7, with 8 positions matching TRBD2. Germline lookup yields CDR1 SGHTA and CDR2 FQGNSA. The CDR3 has 16 amino acids. Losses at the gene ends were 3 bases for V and 9 bases for J; bases not matched to a gene: 16. The chain's CDR3 is CASSFPGTSRVAGQYF. CDR3 bases: TGTGCCAGCAGCTTTCCCGGGACTAGTAGGGTTGCGGGGCAGTACTTC.

The chain couples TRBV4-1 to TRBJ2-1; D call uncertain. The CDR3 extends over 13 amino acids. Germline CDR1 MGHRA, CDR2 YSYEKL. Trimming left V 0 bases short and J 12 bases short, with 12 bases between. CDR3 residues: CASSQDRMVRQFF. The CDR3 bases are TGCGCCAGCAGCCAAGATCGGATGGTAAGGCAGTTCTTC.

The chain uses TRBV5-1 and TRBJ1-2, with 7 positions matching TRBD1. Germline V gene lookup returns CDR1 SGHRS and CDR2 YFSETQ. CDR3 length: 16 amino acids. J lost 4 bases, V lost 0 bases, and 9 bases had no gene match. This CDR3 is CASSLDVRDRAYGYTF. In nucleotides, the CDR3 is TGCGCCAGCAGCTTGGATGTCCGTGACAGGGCCTATGGCTACACCTTC.